This is a list of T cell receptor beta chains from one sample in a study of blood T cell repertoires in COVID-19. Data came from immunoSEQ multiplex PCR; TCRdb stores just in-frame clones and leaves some out. The data show 200,000 to 300,000 clones, 82% seen once. Material: peripheral blood. Receptor source: a woman aged 18-29 years with acute or convalescent COVID-19. CDR3s leave out the opening cysteine and the closing phenylalanine or tryptophan.

v_call	j_call	cdr3_aa
TRBV4-1	TRBJ2-1	ASSQEGLRPYNEQF
TRBV19	TRBJ2-7	ASSWGLEQY
TRBV29-1	TRBJ2-3	SVEEVAGRTDTQY
TRBV7-2	TRBJ2-7	ASSSLVGAGLVEYEQY
TRBV29-1	TRBJ2-6	SVEDRGISGANVLT
TRBV5-5	TRBJ2-5	ASSLAGTDQETQY
TRBV5-1	TRBJ1-1	ASSLIGQGVEAF
TRBV2	TRBJ2-7	ASSSDSSYEQY
TRBV28	TRBJ1-1	ASSFQTEAF
TRBV19	TRBJ1-1	ASSRQGTNTEAF
TRBV19	TRBJ2-7	ASSWQGSYEQY
TRBV5-1	TRBJ2-5	ASSLVGAAQETQY
TRBV29-1	TRBJ1-2	SVEDGGGAIGYGYT
TRBV7-8	TRBJ1-3	ASSSTGGKDTIY